This T cell receptor beta chain was identified during a study of cytomegalovirus exposure and HLA in healthy donors. Study conclusions and caveats: Rarity held for most TCR sequences, but there were some public TCRs that occurred in many donors.

This clone was counted once. Its antigen is currently unknown. Assay used: immunoSEQ multiplex PCR; TCRdb lists only in-frame clones, some missing. The sample lists about 240,000 clones, about 86% seen once, with roughly 1.2% in the top ten. The source of this sequence is a woman aged 25 to 39 in good health and CMV-seropositive. Sequenced material: PBMCs.

CDR3 sequence (DNA): TGTGCCTGGACCACCCGGGAGCAGCCCCAGCATTTT. It yields the protein CAWTTREQPQHF. The chain carries TRBV30 and TRBJ1-5; D not certain. V was trimmed by 4 bases and J by 7 bases, leaving 11 bases between them. CDR1 and CDR2 from the germline V gene are GTSNPN and SVGIG (reference sequence). The CDR3 consists of 12 residues. Based on the CDR3 plus reference TRBV30 and TRBJ1-5, the full variable domain is SQTIHQWPATLVQPVGSPLSLECTVEGTSNPNLYWYRQAAGRGLQLLFYSVGIGQISSEVPQNLSASRPQDRQFILSSKKLLLSDSGFYLCAWTTREQPQHFGDGTRLSIL.